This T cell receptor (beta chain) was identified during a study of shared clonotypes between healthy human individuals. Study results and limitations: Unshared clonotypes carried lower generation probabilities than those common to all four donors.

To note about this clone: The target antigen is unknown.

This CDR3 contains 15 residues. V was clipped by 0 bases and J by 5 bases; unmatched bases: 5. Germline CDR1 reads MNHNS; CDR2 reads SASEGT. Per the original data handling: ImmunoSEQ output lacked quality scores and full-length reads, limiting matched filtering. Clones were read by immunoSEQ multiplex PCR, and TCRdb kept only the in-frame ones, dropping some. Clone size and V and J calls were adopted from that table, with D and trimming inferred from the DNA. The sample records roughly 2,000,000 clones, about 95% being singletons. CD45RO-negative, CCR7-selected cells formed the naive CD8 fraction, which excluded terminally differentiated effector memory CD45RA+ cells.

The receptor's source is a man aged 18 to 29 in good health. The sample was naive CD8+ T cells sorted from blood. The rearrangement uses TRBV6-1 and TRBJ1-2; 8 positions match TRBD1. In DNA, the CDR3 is TGTGCCAGCAGTGAAGCAGGACAGGGTGGGTATGGCTACACCTTC. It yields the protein CASSEAGQGGYGYTF.